A single sample gave rise to the 17 T cell receptor beta chains below, sequenced in a study of shared clonotypes between healthy human individuals. Method: immunoSEQ multiplex PCR; TCRdb's copy keeps in-frame clones and lacks some. The profile covers 1.4 million to 1.5 million clones, with around 97% appearing a single time and 0.95% to 1.5% taken by the ten largest. Sequencing was carried out using naive CD4+ T cells sorted from blood. Subset: CD45RA+ positively selected. Receptor source: a man younger than 40 in good health.

The chain links TRBV5-1 to TRBJ1-1; no clear D gene. The CDR3 spans 13 residues. The germline V and J ends were trimmed by 0 bases and 5 bases, with 8 bases remaining between them. Germline-derived CDR1 and CDR2 are SGHRS and YFSETQ. Here the CDR3 DNA reads TGCGCCAGCAGCTTGGTGTCCCGGACTGAAGCTTTCTTT. Protein: CASSLVSRTEAFF.

V is TRBV5-4 and J is TRBJ2-1; D could derive from TRBD1 or TRBD2 (5 bases each). The CDR3 is made up of 14 amino acids. In germline, CDR1 is SGHNT, CDR2 YYREEE (reference sequence). V was clipped by 4 bases and J by 15 bases, with 23 bases between them. CDR3 nucleotide sequence: TGTGCCAGCAGCGCAGAGGGTTCCGGGGCCCAGCCGTTCTTC. Its translation is CASSAEGSGAQPFF.

The chain has TRBV7-9 and TRBJ2-3; D uncertain. V was trimmed by 5 bases and J by 4 bases, leaving 13 bases between them. CDR1 and CDR2 (germline): SEHNR, FQNEAQ (reference sequence). The CDR3 has 14 residues. CDR3 amino acids: CASSPGPSPDTQYF. CDR3 bases: TGTGCCAGCAGCCCCGGACCGAGCCCAGATACGCAGTATTTT.

This chain connects TRBV5-1 to TRBJ2-3; no clear D gene. Deletions cut 0 bases from V and 2 bases from J, with 10 bases between. This CDR3 has 15 amino acids. Germline loops: CDR1 SGHRS, CDR2 YFSETQ. CDR3 loop: CASSLGLGSTDTQYF. CDR3 DNA: TGCGCCAGCAGCTTGGGTCTGGGCTCCACAGATACGCAGTATTTT.

The J gene is TRBJ2-1, the V gene TRBV29-1; TRBD2 agrees at 9 bases. Losses at the gene ends were 6 bases for V and 5 bases for J; bases not matched to a gene: 14. The CDR3 sequence is 16 residues long. Germline CDR1 is SQVTM and CDR2 is ANQGSEA. The CDR3 nucleotides are TGCAGCGTCCCCAGGGTGGCGGGAGGGGGAAACAATGAGCAGTTCTTC. Translating gives CSVPRVAGGGNNEQFF.

The chain carries TRBV15 and TRBJ1-5; 7 positions agree with TRBD1. This CDR3 comprises 15 residues. V dropped 8 bases and J dropped 0; count of bases not matched to a gene: 7. Germline assignment: CDR1 LNHNV and CDR2 YYDKDF (reference sequence). The CDR3 region is CATAGGQYSNQPQHF. In DNA form, the CDR3 reads TGTGCCACCGCAGGGGGGCAATATAGCAATCAGCCCCAGCATTTT.

The sample holds one count of this clone. The rearrangement uses TRBV4-1 and TRBJ2-7, with 7 bases identical to TRBD2. The CDR3 length is 16 residues. The V segment lost 4 bases and the J segment 3 bases; nucleotides outside the gene matches: 12. From germline, CDR1 is MGHRA and CDR2 YSYEKL. The CDR3 nucleotides are TGCGCCAGCAGCCCTCAGCCTAGCGGAATCTTCTACGAGCAGTACTTC. This encodes CASSPQPSGIFYEQYF.

As DNA, the CDR3 is TGTGCCAGCAGTTTGCCACCTACTAATGAAAAACTGTTTTTT. Amino acid sequence: CASSLPPTNEKLFF. The chain links TRBV28 to TRBJ1-4; D unclear. This CDR3 is 14 amino acids long. The germline V and J ends were trimmed by 3 bases and 2 bases, with 7 bases remaining between them. The V gene's germline CDR1 is MDHEN and CDR2 SYDVKM.

This chain links TRBV5-6 with TRBJ1-5, with TRBD1 matching 9 bases. This CDR3 has 15 residues. In germline, CDR1 is SGHDT, CDR2 YYEEEE. V trimming: 0 bases; J trimming: 6 bases; junction bases outside the gene matches: 4. The CDR3 sequence is CASSLGTGDGQPQHF. Written as DNA, the CDR3 is TGTGCCAGCAGCTTGGGGACAGGGGACGGTCAGCCCCAGCATTTT.

A single count supports this clone. The chain recombines TRBV7-3 with TRBJ2-2; 8 bases fit TRBD1. The germline V gene has CDR1 SGHTA and CDR2 FQGTGA. CDR3 length: 18 residues. The junction had 10 bases not matched to a gene; V was cut back by 4 bases and J by 0 bases. The CDR3 bases are TGTGCCAGCAGCTCAGACAGGGGCAGTATCGCGAACACCGGGGAGCTGTTTTTT. This translates into CASSSDRGSIANTGELFF.

This chain links TRBV5-1 with TRBJ1-2; 10 nucleotides match TRBD1. V dropped 4 bases and J dropped 3; count of bases not matched to a gene: 12. The CDR3 length is 17 residues. Germline V gene lookup returns CDR1 SGHRS and CDR2 YFSETQ. The CDR3 region has the DNA TGCGCCAGCAGCAGCGACAGGGGGCGATTGGCTGACTATGGCTACACCTTC. This sequence encodes CASSSDRGRLADYGYTF. Full variable domain (missing parts from reference TRBV5-1 and TRBJ1-2): KAGVTQTPRYLIKTRGQQVTLSCSPISGHRSVSWYQQTPGQGLQFLFEYFSETQRNKGNFPGRFSGRQFSNSRSEMNVSTLELGDSALYLCASSSDRGRLADYGYTFGSGTRLTVV.

The gene calls are TRBV5-4 and TRBJ2-1; TRBD2 is a possible D gene (5 bases). This CDR3 contains 17 residues. From germline, CDR1 is SGHNT and CDR2 YYREEE (reference sequence). V dropped 2 bases and J dropped 8 bases, with 23 bases sitting between them. Here the CDR3 DNA reads TGTGCCAGCAGCTTTCTTCGCGTGGGAGTGAGCTGGGATGAGCAGTTCTTC. It codes for CASSFLRVGVSWDEQFF.

CDR3 loop: CASSLDRAHTEAFF. DNA for the CDR3: TGTGCCAGCAGTTTGGACAGAGCCCACACTGAAGCTTTCTTT. The chain joins TRBV28 to TRBJ1-1, with D possibly being TRBD1 (6 bases). This CDR3 comprises 14 residues. In germline, CDR1 is MDHEN, CDR2 SYDVKM. Trimming pared 3 bases from V and 3 bases from J, leaving 11 bases between. Based on the CDR3 plus reference TRBV28 and TRBJ1-1, the full variable domain is DVKVTQSSRYLVKRTGEKVFLECVQDMDHENMFWYRQDPGLGLRLIYFSYDVKMKEKGDIPEGYSVSREKKERFSLILESASTNQTSMYLCASSLDRAHTEAFFGQGTRLTVV.

The J gene is TRBJ2-7, the V gene TRBV6-4, with a tentative D call TRBD1 (5 bases). The CDR3 covers 17 residues. Germline V CDR1 and CDR2: MRHNA, SNTAGT. V was shortened by 3 bases and J by 0 bases, with 18 bases between the two germline ends. CDR3 loop: CASSDNHVNRSSYEQYF. DNA of the CDR3: TGTGCCAGCAGTGATAACCATGTAAACAGGAGCTCCTACGAGCAGTACTTC.

The chain couples TRBV10-3 to TRBJ2-6; D ambiguous. V was pared by 6 bases and J by 1 base, with 10 bases between. The CDR3 sequence is 15 residues long. The germline V gene has CDR1 ENHRY and CDR2 SYGVKD. DNA of the CDR3: TGTGCCATCAGCCGCAGTGCTTCTGGGGCCAACGTCCTGACTTTC. Translation: CAISRSASGANVLTF.

The chain couples TRBV5-4 to TRBJ2-7; maybe TRBD1 (6 bases). The CDR3 covers 15 residues. CDR1 SGHNT and CDR2 YYREEE come from the germline V gene (reference sequence). V shed 4 bases and J shed 2 bases, with 16 bases lying between them. CDR3 loop: CASSEGQLSAYEQYF. CDR3 DNA: TGTGCCAGCAGCGAGGGACAACTCTCGGCCTACGAGCAGTACTTC.

The chain's CDR3 is CSVVTSGRTYEQYF. The CDR3, as DNA: TGCAGCGTCGTGACTAGCGGGAGGACCTACGAGCAGTACTTC. The V call is TRBV29-1, the J call TRBJ2-7, with 13 bases that match TRBD2. The CDR3 runs 14 residues. Germline-derived CDR1 and CDR2 are SQVTM and ANQGSEA. V dropped 6 bases and J dropped 2; count of bases not matched to a gene: 4.